This T cell receptor beta chain originates from a study of identical twins. Study outcomes and limitations: Fewer insertions marked abundant cord blood beta clonotypes; young adult naive trended weakly, memory not at all. Models, which agreed with sharing between unrelated individuals, nonetheless underestimated the out-of-frame TCR alpha sharing seen in monozygotic twins.

The CDR3 sequence is 14 residues long. The germline V and J ends were trimmed by 7 bases and 1 base, with 10 bases remaining between them. CDR1 is MDHEN, CDR2 SYDVKM, per germline. It was template switching that added a universal primer site, and there were unique molecular identifiers on the cDNA. TCRdb passed the 5' RACE reads through MiXCR, listing each CDR3 protein once. Found here are roughly 280,000 distinct CDR3 sequences, roughly 9.7% of them singletons; the top ten hold roughly 6.8%. This clonotype was picked up many times. Its matching antigen is unknown. The same specimen was also included in a second study, on yellow fever vaccine responses in identical twins.

This clonotype was obtained from a woman between 18 and 29 years old in good health. The chain recombines TRBV28 with TRBJ2-2; D is ambiguous. Sequencing used CD8+ T cells sorted from blood. CDR3 sequence reads: CASTSWGNTGELFF. The CDR3 DNA is TGTGCCAGCACCTCCTGGGGGAACACCGGGGAGCTGTTTTTT.